This T cell receptor (beta chain) was sequenced in a study of neurological immune-mediated disorders. The CDR3 length is 20 residues. This clonotype was found many times. A single record per CDR3 protein comes from TCRdb applying MiXCR to the 5' RACE reads. The sample contains tens of thousands of distinct CDR3 sequences, approximately 13% of which appear only once. The time point here: technical triplicate 1. The origin of this receptor is a female donor with HTLV-1-associated myelopathy (HAM/TSP). The gene calls are TRBV21-1 and TRBJ2-5. TRBV21-1 is flagged as a pseudogene. The sequencing sample was made of CD4+ T cells from blood. The DNA of the CDR3 is TGTGCCAGCAGCAAAGAAGTCGGCGGACGCAAAAGCTCGTACCAAGAGACCCAGTACTTC. It translates to CASSKEVGGRKSSYQETQYF.